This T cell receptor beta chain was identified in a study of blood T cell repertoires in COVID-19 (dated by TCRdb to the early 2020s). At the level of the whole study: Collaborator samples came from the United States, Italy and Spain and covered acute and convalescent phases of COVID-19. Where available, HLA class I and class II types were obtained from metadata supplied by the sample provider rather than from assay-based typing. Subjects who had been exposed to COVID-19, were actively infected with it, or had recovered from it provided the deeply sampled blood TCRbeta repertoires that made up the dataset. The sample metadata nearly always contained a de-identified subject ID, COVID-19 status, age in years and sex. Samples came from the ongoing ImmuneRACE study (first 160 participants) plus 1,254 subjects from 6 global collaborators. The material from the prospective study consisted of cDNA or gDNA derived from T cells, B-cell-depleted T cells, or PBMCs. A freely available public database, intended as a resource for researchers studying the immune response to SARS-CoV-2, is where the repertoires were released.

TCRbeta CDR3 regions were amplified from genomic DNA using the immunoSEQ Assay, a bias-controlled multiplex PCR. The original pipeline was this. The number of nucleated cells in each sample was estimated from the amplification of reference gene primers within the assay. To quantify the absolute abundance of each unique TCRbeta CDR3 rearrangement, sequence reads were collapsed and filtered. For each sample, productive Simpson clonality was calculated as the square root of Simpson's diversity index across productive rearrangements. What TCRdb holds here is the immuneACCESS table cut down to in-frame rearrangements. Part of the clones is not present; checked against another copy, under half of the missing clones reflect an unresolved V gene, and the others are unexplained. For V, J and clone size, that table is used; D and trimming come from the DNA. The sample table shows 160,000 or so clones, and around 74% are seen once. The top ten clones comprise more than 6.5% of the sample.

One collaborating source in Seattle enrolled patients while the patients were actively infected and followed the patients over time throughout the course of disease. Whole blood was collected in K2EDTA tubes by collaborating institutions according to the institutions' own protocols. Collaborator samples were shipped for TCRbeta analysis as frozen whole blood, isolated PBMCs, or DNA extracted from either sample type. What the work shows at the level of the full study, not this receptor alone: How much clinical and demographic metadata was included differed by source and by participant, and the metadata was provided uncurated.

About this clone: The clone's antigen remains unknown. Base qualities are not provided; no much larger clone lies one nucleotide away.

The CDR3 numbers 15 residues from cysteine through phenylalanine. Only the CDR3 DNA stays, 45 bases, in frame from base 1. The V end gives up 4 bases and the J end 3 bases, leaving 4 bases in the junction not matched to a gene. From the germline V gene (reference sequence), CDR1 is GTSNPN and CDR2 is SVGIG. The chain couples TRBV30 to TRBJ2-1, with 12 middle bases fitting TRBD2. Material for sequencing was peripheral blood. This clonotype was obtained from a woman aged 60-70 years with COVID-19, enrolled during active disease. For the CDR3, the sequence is CAWTSGRESYNEQFF. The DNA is TGTGCCTGGACTAGCGGGAGGGAGAGCTACAATGAGCAGTTCTTC. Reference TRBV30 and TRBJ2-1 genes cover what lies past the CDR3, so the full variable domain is SQTIHQWPATLVQPVGSPLSLECTVEGTSNPNLYWYRQAAGRGLQLLFYSVGIGQISSEVPQNLSASRPQDRQFILSSKKLLLSDSGFYLCAWTSGRESYNEQFFGPGTRLTVL.